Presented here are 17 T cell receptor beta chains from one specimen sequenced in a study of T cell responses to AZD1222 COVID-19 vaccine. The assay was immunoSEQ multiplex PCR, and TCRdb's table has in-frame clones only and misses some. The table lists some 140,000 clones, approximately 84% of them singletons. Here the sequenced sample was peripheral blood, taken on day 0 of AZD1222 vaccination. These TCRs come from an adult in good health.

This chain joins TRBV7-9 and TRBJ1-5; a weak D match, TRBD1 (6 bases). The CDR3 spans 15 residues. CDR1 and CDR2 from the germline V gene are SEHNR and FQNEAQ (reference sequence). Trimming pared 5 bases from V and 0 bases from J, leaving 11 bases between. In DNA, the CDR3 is TGTGCCAGCAGCCCCCAGGGGTCTAGCAATCAGCCCCAGCATTTT. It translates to CASSPQGSSNQPQHF.

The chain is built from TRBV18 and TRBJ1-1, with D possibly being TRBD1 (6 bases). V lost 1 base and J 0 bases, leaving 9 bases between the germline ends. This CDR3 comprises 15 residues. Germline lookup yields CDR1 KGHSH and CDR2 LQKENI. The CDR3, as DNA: TGTGCCAGCTCACCACGACAGGACATGAACACTGAAGCTTTCTTT. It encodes CASSPRQDMNTEAFF.

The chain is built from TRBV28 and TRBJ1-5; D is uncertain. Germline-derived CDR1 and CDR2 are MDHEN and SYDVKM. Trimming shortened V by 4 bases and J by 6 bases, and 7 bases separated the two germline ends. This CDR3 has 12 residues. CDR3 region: CASSSDIQPQHF. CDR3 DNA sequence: TGTGCCAGCAGTTCCGATATTCAGCCCCAGCATTTT.

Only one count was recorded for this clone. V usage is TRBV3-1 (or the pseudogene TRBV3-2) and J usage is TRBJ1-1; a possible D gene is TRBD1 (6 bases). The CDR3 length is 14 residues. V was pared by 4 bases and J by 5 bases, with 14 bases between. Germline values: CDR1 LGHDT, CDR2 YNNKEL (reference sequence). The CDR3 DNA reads TGTGCCAGCAGCCTTAGGGGGGCGGCGACTGAAGCTTTCTTT. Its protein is CASSLRGAATEAFF.

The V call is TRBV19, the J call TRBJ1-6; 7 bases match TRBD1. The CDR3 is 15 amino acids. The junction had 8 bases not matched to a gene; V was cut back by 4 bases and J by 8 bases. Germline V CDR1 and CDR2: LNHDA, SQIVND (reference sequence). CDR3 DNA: TGTGCCAGTAGTACTTACGGACAGGTCGATTCACCCCTCCACTTT. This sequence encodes CASSTYGQVDSPLHF.

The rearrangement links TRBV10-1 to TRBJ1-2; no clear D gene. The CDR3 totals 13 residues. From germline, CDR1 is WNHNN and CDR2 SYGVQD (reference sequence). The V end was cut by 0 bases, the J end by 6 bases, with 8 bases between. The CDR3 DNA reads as TGCGCCAGCAGTGAGTCGAGAAGTCATGGCTACACCTTC. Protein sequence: CASSESRSHGYTF.

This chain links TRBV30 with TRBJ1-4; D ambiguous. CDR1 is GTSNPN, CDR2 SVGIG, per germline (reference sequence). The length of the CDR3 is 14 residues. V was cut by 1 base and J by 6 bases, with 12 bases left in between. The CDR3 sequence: CAWSEVTPHEKLFF. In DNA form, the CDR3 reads TGTGCCTGGAGTGAAGTGACTCCGCATGAAAAACTGTTTTTT. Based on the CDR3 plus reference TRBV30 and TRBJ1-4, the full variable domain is SQTIHQWPATLVQPVGSPLSLECTVEGTSNPNLYWYRQAAGRGLQLLFYSVGIGQISSEVPQNLSASRPQDRQFILSSKKLLLSDSGFYLCAWSEVTPHEKLFFGSGTQLSVL.

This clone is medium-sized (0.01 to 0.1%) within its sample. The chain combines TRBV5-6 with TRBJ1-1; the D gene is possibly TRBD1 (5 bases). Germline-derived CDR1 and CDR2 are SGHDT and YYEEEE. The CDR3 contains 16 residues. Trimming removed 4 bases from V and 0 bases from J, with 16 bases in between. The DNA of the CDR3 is TGTGCCAGCAGCCCGACGGGAACAGGTATGAACACTGAAGCTTTCTTT. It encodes CASSPTGTGMNTEAFF.

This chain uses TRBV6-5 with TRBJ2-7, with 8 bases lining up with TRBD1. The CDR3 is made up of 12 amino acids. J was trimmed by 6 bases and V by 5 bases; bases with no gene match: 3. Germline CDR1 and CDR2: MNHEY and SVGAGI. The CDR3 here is CASSKDRAEQYF. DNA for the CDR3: TGTGCCAGCAGTAAGGACAGGGCCGAGCAGTACTTC.

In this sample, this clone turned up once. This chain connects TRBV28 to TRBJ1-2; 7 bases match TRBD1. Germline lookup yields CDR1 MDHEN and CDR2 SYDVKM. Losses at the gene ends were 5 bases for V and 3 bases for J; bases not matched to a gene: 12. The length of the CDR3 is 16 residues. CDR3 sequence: CASSQPGQTFYYGYTF. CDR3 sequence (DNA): TGTGCCAGCAGTCAACCGGGACAGACTTTCTACTATGGCTACACCTTC.

The CDR3 spells CASSPLRGTSYNEQFF. CDR3 nucleotide sequence: TGTGCCAGCAGCCCGCTCCGGGGAACCTCCTACAATGAGCAGTTCTTC. This chain joins TRBV11-2 and TRBJ2-1; a possible D gene is TRBD2 (5 bases). Germline V gene data show CDR1 as SGHAT and CDR2 as FQNNGV. Between the trimmed V and J ends, which lost 5 bases and 0 bases, there was a span of 14 bases. The CDR3 covers 16 residues.

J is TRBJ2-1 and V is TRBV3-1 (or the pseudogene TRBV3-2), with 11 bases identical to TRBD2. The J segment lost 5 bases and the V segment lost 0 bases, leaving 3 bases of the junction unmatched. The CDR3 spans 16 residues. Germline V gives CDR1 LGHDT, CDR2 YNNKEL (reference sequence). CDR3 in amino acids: CASSQEGLAVNNEQFF. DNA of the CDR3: TGTGCCAGCAGCCAAGAGGGACTAGCGGTTAACAATGAGCAGTTCTTC.

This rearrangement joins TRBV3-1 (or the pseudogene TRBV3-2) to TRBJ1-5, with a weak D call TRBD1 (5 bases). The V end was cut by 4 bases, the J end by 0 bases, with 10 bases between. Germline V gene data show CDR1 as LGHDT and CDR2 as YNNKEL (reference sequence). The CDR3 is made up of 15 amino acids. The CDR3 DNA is TGTGCCAGCAGCCGAACTGGGGGTAGCAATCAGCCCCAGCATTTT. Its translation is CASSRTGGSNQPQHF.

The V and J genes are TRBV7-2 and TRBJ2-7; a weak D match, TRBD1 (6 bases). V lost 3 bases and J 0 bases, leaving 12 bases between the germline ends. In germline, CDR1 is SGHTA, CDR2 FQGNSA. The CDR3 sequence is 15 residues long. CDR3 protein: CASSLGGQSSYEQYF. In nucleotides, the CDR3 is TGTGCCAGCAGCTTGGGCGGACAGTCCTCCTACGAGCAGTACTTC.

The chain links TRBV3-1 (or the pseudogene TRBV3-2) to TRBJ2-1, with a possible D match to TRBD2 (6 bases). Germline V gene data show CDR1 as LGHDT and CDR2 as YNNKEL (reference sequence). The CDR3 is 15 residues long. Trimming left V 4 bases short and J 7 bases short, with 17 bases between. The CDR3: CASSPPWRGGNEQFF. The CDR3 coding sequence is TGTGCCAGCAGCCCCCCTTGGAGGGGTGGAAATGAGCAGTTCTTC.

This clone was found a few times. CDR3 DNA sequence: TGTGCCAGCAGAAGGGACAGGGAAGGAACTGAAGCTTTCTTT. Translating it yields CASRRDREGTEAFF. The gene calls are TRBV6-6 and TRBJ1-1; 9 bases fit TRBD1. The germline V gene has CDR1 MNHNY and CDR2 SVGAGI (reference sequence). V shed 6 bases, J shed 5 bases, and the junction held 7 bases outside the gene matches. CDR3 length: 14 amino acids.

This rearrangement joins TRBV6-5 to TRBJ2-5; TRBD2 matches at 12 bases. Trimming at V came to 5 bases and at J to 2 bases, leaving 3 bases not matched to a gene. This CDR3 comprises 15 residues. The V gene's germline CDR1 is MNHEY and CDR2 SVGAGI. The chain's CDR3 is CASSPLAGGQETQYF. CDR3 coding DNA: TGTGCCAGCAGTCCCCTAGCGGGGGGGCAAGAGACCCAGTACTTC.